The 4 T cell receptor beta chains below come from one sample, sequenced in a study of T cell repertoires in cytomegalovirus infection. From the reads, TCRdb called clonotypes with MiXCR, one entry per CDR3 protein. The sample carries about 140,000 distinct CDR3 sequences, under 8% recorded once. Material for sequencing was PBMCs. The receptor source for this set is a human donor in good health (CMV status not recorded). Some clones in this sample may be carry-over from other donors' samples.

The gene calls are TRBV5-3 and TRBJ2-7, with D maybe TRBD2 (5 bases). TRBV5-3 is treated as an ORF (open reading frame) with a function not yet certain. V gave up 8 bases and J gave up 0 bases, with 18 bases separating them. This CDR3 is built from 15 residues. The CDR3 region is CASSPHLGSSYEQYF. The CDR3 bases are TGTGCCAGCAGCCCGCACTTAGGGAGCTCCTACGAGCAGTACTTC.

This chain links TRBV6-8 with TRBJ2-1, with TRBD2 matching 10 bases. Per the germline V gene, CDR1 is MNHGY and CDR2 is SAAAGT. The CDR3 has 15 residues. V was clipped by 8 bases and J by 7 bases; unmatched bases: 11. This chain's CDR3 is CASGNSGGALNEQFF. The CDR3 DNA sequence: TGTGCCAGCGGAAACAGCGGGGGGGCTTTGAATGAGCAGTTCTTC.

This clonotype was detected many times. The V and J genes are TRBV7-9 and TRBJ2-7; possible D gene TRBD2, 6 bases. Germline V gives CDR1 SEHNR, CDR2 FQNEAQ (reference sequence). CDR3 length equals 15 residues. Trimming took 1 base from V and 0 from J, leaving 10 bases between them. CDR3 residues: CASSLGGTDSYEQYF. The CDR3 bases are TGTGCCAGCAGCTTAGGCGGGACGGACTCCTACGAGCAGTACTTC.

Many counts were recorded for this clonotype. CDR3 amino acids: CASSLTTGGSYEQYF. The CDR3 DNA is TGTGCCAGCAGCTTAACGACAGGGGGCTCCTACGAGCAGTACTTC. This chain connects TRBV7-2 to TRBJ2-7; 9 bases match TRBD1. Germline trimming cut 2 bases from V and 0 bases from J; bases unmatched to any gene: 2. This CDR3 is 15 amino acids long. Germline CDR1 is SGHTA and CDR2 is FQGNSA.